The T cell receptor beta chain described here comes from a study of metastatic and nonmetastatic thyroid tumors. Patients underwent thyroid surgery, and none had received any treatment before it. TCRdb re-called clones from the PCR reads using MiXCR. Of about 30,000 clones in the sample, roughly 35% were seen once. Germline assignment: CDR1 SGHRS and CDR2 YFSETQ. The CDR3 covers 15 residues. Comment on this clone: A read error may produce the germline difference seen at one junction end.

Sequencing was carried out using tumor tissue. The chain carries TRBV5-1 and TRBJ2-6; 7 nucleotides agree with TRBD1. The origin of this receptor is a female donor with papillary thyroid cancer or a benign thyroid nodule (not recorded which). Some clones in this sample may be carry-over from other donors' samples. CDR3 DNA: TGCGCCAGCAGCTTAGGGGGCTTTGGGGTCAACGTCCTGACTTTC. Translation gives CASSLGGFGVNVLTF. The variable domain in full, completed from reference TRBV5-1 and TRBJ2-6, reads KAGVTQTPRYLIKTRGQQVTLSCSPISGHRSVSWYQQTPGQGLQFLFEYFSETQRNKGNFPGRFSGRQFSNSRSEMNVSTLELGDSALYLCASSLGGFGVNVLTFGAGSRLTVL.